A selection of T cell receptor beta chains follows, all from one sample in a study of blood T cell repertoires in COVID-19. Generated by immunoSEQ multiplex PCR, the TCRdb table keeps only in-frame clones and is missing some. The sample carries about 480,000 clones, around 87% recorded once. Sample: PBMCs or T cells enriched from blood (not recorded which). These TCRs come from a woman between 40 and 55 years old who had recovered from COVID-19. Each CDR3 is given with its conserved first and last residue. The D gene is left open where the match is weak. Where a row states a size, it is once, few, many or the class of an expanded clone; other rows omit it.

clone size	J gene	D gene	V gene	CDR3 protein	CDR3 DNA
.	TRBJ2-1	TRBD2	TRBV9	CASSQNSGSSYNEQFF	TGTGCCAGCAGCCAAAATAGCGGGAGCTCCTACAATGAGCAGTTCTTC
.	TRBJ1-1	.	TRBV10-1	CASRPGSGNTEAFF	TGCGCCAGCAGACCCGGGAGTGGGAACACTGAAGCTTTCTTT
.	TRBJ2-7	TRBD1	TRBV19	CATQKGTGGSYEQYF	TGTGCCACTCAAAAAGGGACAGGGGGCTCCTACGAGCAGTACTTC
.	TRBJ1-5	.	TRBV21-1	CASSNRDSHQPQHF	TGTGCCAGCAGCAATCGGGACAGCCATCAGCCCCAGCATTTT
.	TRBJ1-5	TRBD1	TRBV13	CASSLRPTGDSSNQPQHF	TGTGCCAGCAGCCTAAGGCCCACAGGGGACAGTAGCAATCAGCCCCAGCATTTT
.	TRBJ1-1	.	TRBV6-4	CASREGVYTEAFF	TGTGCCAGCAGAGAGGGGGTTTACACTGAAGCTTTCTTT
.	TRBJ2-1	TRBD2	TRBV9	CASSLNSGSGEQFF	TGTGCCAGCAGCTTAAATAGCGGGAGTGGTGAGCAGTTCTTC
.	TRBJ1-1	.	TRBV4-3	CASSLGGRENTEAFF	TGCGCCAGCAGCCTTGGCGGGCGGGAAAACACTGAAGCTTTCTTT
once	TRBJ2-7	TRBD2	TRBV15	CATSRDPSGHKGEQYF	TGTGCCACCAGCAGAGACCCTAGCGGGCATAAAGGAGAGCAGTACTTC
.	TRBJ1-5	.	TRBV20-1	CSASRGNSNQPQHF	TGCAGTGCTAGTCGGGGGAATAGCAATCAGCCCCAGCATTTT
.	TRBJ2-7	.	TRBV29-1	CSVDQGYEQYF	TGCAGCGTTGACCAGGGCTACGAGCAGTACTTC
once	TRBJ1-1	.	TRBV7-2	CASSLAKGGGRTEAFF	TGTGCCAGCAGCTTAGCGAAGGGTGGGGGCCGCACTGAAGCTTTCTTT
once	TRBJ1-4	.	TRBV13	CASSAGGQTYNEKLFF	TGTGCCAGCAGCGCCGGAGGACAGACCTATAATGAAAAACTGTTTTTT
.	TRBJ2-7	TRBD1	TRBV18	CASSPDRVYYEQYF	TGTGCCAGCTCACCGGACAGGGTGTACTACGAGCAGTACTTC
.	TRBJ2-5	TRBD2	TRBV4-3	CASSQAWGGETQYF	TGCGCCAGCAGCCAAGCTTGGGGGGGAGAGACCCAGTACTTC
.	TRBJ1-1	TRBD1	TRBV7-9	CASSRGQGITEAFF	TGTGCCAGCAGCAGGGGACAGGGTATCACTGAAGCTTTCTTT
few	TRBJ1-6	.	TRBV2	CASQGHNSPLHF	TGTGCCAGCCAGGGCCATAATTCACCCCTCCACTTT
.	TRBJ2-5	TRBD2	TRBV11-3	CASSLGGLAQETQYF	TGTGCCAGCAGCTTAGGGGGACTAGCTCAAGAGACCCAGTACTTC
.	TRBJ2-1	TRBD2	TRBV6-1	CASSDWAGGLNEQFF	TGTGCCAGCAGTGACTGGGCGGGAGGACTAAATGAGCAGTTCTTC
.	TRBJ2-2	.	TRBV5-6	CASSFQTGELFF	TGTGCCAGCAGCTTTCAGACCGGGGAGCTGTTTTTT
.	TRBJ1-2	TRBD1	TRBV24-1	CATSDPGQGTGYTF	TGTGCCACCAGTGACCCCGGACAGGGGACTGGCTACACCTTC
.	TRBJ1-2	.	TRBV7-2	CASSLAFGRENGYTF	TGTGCCAGCAGCTTAGCGTTCGGCAGGGAAAATGGCTACACCTTC
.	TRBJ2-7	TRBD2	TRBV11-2	CASSPTSGSYEQYF	TGTGCCAGCAGCCCTACTAGCGGGAGCTACGAGCAGTACTTC
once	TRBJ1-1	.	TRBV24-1	CATSENRGTEAFF	TGTGCCACCAGTGAAAATAGGGGCACTGAAGCTTTCTTT
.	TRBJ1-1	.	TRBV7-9	CVGQLNTEAFF	TGTGTAGGACAGCTGAACACTGAAGCTTTCTTT
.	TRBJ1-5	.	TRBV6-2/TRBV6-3	CASSYVTGQQPQHF	TGTGCCAGCAGTTACGTGACGGGTCAGCAGCCCCAGCATTTT
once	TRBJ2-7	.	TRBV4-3	CASSQDTQQTAYEQYF	TGCGCCAGCAGCCAAGATACTCAACAGACAGCCTACGAGCAGTACTTC
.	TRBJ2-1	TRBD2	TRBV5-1	CASSLGLAGGNEQFF	TGCGCCAGCAGCTTGGGTCTAGCGGGAGGCAATGAGCAGTTCTTC
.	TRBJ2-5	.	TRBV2	CASSVQGWETQYF	TGTGCCAGCAGTGTCCAGGGGTGGGAGACCCAGTACTTC
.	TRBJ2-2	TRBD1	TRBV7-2	CASSGTGKIGELFF	TGTGCCAGCAGCGGGACAGGGAAGATCGGGGAGCTGTTTTTT
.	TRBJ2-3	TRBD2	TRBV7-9	CASSFRTSGRDTQYF	TGTGCCAGCAGCTTCCGGACTAGCGGTCGAGATACGCAGTATTTT
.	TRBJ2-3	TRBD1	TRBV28	CASSQPGQGSDTQYF	TGTGCCAGCAGTCAACCGGGACAGGGGTCAGATACGCAGTATTTT
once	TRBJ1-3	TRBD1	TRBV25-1	CASSESRGRSGNTIYF	TGTGCCAGCAGTGAATCGAGGGGGCGCTCTGGAAACACCATATATTTT
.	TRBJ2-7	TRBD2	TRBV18	CASSPLAGVEGHEQYF	TGTGCCAGCTCACCGCTAGCGGGAGTCGAGGGCCACGAGCAGTACTTC
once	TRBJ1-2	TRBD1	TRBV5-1	CASSLTGTGVEADGYTF	TGCGCCAGCAGCTTGACCGGGACAGGGGTTGAAGCGGATGGCTACACCTTC